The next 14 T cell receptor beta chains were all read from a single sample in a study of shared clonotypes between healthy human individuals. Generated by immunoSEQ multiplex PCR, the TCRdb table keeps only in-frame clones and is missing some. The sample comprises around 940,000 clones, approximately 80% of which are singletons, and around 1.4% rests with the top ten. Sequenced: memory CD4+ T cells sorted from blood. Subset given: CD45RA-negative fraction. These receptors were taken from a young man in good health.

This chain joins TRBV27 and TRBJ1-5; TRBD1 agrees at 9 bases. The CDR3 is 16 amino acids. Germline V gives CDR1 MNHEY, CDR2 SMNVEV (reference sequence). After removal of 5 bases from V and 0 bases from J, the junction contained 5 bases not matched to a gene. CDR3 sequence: CASSTGTGNSNQPQHF. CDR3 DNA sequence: TGTGCCAGCAGTACGGGGACAGGGAATAGCAATCAGCCCCAGCATTTT.

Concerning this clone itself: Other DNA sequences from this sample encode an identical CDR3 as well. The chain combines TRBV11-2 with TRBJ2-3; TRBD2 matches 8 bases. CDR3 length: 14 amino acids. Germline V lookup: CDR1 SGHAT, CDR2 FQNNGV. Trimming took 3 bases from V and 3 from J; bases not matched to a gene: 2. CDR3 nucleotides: TGTGCCAGCAGCTTTGCTAGCGGGACAGATACGCAGTATTTT. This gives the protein CASSFASGTDTQYF.

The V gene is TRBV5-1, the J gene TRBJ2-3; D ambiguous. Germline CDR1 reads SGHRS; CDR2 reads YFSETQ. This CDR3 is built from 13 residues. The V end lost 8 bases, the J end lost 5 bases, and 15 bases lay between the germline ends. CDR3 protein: CASQREPGDTQYF. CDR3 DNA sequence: TGCGCCAGTCAGCGCGAGCCTGGAGATACGCAGTATTTT.

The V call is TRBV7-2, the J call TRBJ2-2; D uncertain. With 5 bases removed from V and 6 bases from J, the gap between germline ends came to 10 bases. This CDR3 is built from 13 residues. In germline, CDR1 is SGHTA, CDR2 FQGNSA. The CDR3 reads CASSPSVAGELFF. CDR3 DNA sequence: TGTGCCAGCAGCCCCAGCGTGGCCGGGGAGCTGTTTTTT.

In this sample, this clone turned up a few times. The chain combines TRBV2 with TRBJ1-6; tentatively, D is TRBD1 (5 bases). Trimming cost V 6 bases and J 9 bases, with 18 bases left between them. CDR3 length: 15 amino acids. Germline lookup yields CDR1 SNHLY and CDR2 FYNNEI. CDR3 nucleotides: TGTGCCAGCAGGGGCAGAGGGGTCTTTGGTTCACCCCTCCACTTT. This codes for CASRGRGVFGSPLHF.

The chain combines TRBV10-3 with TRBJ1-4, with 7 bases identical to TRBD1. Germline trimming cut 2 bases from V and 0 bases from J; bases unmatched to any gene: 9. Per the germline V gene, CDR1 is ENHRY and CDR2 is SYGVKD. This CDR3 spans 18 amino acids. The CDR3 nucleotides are TGTGCCATCAGTGAGGGACCAGGGGGTCCCGCAACTAATGAAAAACTGTTTTTT. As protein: CAISEGPGGPATNEKLFF.

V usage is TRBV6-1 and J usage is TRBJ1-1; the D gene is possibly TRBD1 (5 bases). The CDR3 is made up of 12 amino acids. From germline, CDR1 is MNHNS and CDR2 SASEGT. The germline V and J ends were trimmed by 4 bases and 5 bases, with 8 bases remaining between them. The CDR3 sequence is CASSARQTEAFF. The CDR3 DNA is TGTGCCAGCAGTGCCCGACAGACTGAAGCTTTCTTT.

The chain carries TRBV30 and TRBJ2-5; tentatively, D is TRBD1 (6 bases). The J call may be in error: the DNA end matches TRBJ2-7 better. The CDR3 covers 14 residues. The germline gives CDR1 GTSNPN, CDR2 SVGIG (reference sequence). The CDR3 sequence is CAWSVGGQQHEQYF. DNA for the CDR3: TGTGCCTGGAGTGTAGGGGGTCAGCAACACGAGCAGTACTTC.

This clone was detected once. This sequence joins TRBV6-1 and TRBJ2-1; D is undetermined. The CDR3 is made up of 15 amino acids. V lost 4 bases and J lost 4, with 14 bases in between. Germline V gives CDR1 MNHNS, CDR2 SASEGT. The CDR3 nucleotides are TGTGCCAGCAGTGGGTGGAAGCTTACGTACAATGAGCAGTTCTTC. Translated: CASSGWKLTYNEQFF.

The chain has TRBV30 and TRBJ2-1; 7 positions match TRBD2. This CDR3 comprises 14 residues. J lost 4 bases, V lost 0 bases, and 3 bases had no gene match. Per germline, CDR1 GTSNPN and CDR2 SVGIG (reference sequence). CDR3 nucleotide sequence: TGTGCCTGGAGTGTTAATAGCGGGTACAATGAGCAGTTCTTC. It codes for CAWSVNSGYNEQFF.

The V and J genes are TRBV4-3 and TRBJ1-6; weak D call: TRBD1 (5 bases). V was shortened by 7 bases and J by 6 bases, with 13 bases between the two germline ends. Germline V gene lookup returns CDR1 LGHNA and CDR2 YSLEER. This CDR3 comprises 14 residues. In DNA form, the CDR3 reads TGCGCCAGCACCCCGGGACTGATTAATTCACCCCTCCACTTT. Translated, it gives CASTPGLINSPLHF.

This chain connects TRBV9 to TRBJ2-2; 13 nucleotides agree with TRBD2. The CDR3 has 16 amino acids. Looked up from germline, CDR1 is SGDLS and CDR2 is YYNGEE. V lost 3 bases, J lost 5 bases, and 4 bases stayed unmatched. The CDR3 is CASSGTSGRRTGELFF. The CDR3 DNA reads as TGTGCCAGCAGCGGGACTAGCGGGAGAAGGACCGGGGAGCTGTTTTTT.

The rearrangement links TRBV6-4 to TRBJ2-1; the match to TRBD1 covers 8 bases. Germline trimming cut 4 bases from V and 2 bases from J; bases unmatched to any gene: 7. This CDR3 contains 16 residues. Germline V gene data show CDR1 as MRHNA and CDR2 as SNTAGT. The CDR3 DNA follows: TGTGCCAGCAGTGTATCGCCGACAGGGGCCTACAATGAGCAGTTCTTC. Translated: CASSVSPTGAYNEQFF.

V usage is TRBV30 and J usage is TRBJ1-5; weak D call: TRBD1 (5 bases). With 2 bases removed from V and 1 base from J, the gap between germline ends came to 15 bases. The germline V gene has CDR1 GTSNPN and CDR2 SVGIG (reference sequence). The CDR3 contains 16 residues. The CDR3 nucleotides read TGTGCCTGGAGTAAGGGGACCGGTTTGAGCAATCAGCCCCAGCATTTT. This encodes CAWSKGTGLSNQPQHF. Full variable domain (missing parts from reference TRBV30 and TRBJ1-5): SQTIHQWPATLVQPVGSPLSLECTVEGTSNPNLYWYRQAAGRGLQLLFYSVGIGQISSEVPQNLSASRPQDRQFILSSKKLLLSDSGFYLCAWSKGTGLSNQPQHFGDGTRLSIL.